Sequencing of this T cell receptor (beta chain) was carried out in a study of cytotoxic CD8 clonotypes in ibrutinib-treated CLL. Study-wide background: Recorded responses included some 24 partial and 2 complete; following median about 70 months, approximately 14 stayed remitted and about 12 progressed. Response material was collected after a median around 12 months of treatment, range 6 to 36.

This clone was recorded once. What it binds is unknown. Germline values: CDR1 MDHEN, CDR2 SYDVKM. Trimming shortened V by 5 bases and J by 8 bases, and 24 bases separated the two germline ends. The CDR3 contains 16 residues. Study observations and caveats: Sustained-remission and progressing patients' sampling times differed.

The data were produced by immunoSEQ multiplex PCR, yet TCRdb's version contains in-frame clones alone and is incomplete. Found here are about 300,000 clones, about 72% of them singletons; the top ten hold roughly 5.7%. This receptor was obtained from a human donor with chronic lymphocytic leukemia. V is TRBV28 and J is TRBJ1-1, with D perhaps TRBD1 (6 bases). Sequences were derived from PBMCs, sampled at disease progression, from a patient treated with ibrutinib. In nucleotides, the CDR3 is TGTGCCAGCAGTGGCGGGGGCGAGGTTGGACCGATGGAAGCTTTCTTT. Protein: CASSGGGEVGPMEAFF.